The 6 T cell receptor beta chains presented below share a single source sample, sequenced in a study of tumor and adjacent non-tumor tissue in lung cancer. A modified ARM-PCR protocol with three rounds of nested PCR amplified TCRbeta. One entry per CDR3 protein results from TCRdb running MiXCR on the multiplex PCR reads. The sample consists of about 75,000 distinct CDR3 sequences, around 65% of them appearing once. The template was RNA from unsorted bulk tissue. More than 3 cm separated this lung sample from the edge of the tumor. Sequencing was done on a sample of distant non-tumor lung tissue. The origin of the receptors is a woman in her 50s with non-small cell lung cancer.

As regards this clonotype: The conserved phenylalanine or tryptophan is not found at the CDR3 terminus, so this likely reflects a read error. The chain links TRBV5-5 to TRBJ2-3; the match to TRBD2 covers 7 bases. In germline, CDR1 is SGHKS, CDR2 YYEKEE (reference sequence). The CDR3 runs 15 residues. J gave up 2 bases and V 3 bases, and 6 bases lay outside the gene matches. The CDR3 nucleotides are TGTGCCAGCAGCTCATCGGGAGGTCTCACAGATACGCAGTATTCT. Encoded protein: CASSSSGGLTDTQYS.

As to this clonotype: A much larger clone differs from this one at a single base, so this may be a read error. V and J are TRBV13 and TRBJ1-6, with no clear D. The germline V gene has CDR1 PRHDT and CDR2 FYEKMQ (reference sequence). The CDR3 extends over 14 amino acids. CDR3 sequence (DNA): TGTGTCAGCAGCTTCTCAGCAGGAGATTCACCCCTCCACTTT. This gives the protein CVSSFSAGDSPLHF. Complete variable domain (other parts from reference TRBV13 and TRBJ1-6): AAGVIQSPRHLIKEKRETATLKCYPIPRHDTVYWYQQGPGQDPQFLISFYEKMQSDKGSIPDRFSAQQFSDYHSELNMSSLELGDSALYFCVSSFSAGDSPLHFGNGTRLTVT.

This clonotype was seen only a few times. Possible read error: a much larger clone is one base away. DNA for the CDR3: TGCAGCGTTGTAAAGGGCGGGGAGCTGTCTTTT. This translates into CSVVKGGELSF. The chain joins TRBV29-1 to TRBJ2-2, with D perhaps matching TRBD2 (6 bases). The germline V gene encodes CDR1 SQVTM and CDR2 ANQGSEA. This CDR3 comprises 11 residues.

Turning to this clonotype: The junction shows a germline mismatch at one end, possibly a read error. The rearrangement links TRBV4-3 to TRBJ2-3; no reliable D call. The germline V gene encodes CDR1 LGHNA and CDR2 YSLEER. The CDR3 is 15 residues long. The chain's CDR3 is CTSSQELTGSRTQYF. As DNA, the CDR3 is TGCACCAGCAGCCAAGAGTTGACCGGGTCCCGTACGCAGTATTTT.

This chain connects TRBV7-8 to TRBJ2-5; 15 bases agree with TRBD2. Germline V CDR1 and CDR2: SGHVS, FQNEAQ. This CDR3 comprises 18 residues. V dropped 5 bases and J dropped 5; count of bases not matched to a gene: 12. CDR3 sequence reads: CASSKGLAGGAFGETQYF. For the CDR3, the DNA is TGTGCCAGCAGCAAGGGACTAGCGGGAGGAGCCTTCGGGGAGACCCAGTACTTC.

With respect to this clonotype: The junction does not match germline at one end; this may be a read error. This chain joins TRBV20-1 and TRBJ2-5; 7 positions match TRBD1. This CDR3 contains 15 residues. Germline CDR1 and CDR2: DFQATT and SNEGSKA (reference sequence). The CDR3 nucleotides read TGCAATGCTAGAAATGAAAGGACAGGCGGGGAGACCCAGTACTTC. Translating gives CNARNERTGGETQYF.